This paragraph reports one TCR beta chain. What antigen it recognizes has not been identified. The input lacks base qualities; no much larger clone sits a single base away. The sample's time point label is to be understood as: about 28 days (+/-7) after the second vaccine dose. AZD1222 recipients given second doses at about 4 weeks or at about 12 weeks were pooled, since spike-specific TCR depth and breadth were not found to differ between the two schedules. The vaccinee samples were drawn from two UK trials, COV001 and COV002, one of which was a single-blind randomized controlled phase 2/3 trial testing AZD1222 (ChAdOx1 nCoV-19) in healthy adults. For TCRbeta chain sequencing, PBMC samples were collected from trial participants at day 0 and at day 28 after the second dose. CDR1 and CDR2 (SGHKS, YYEKEE) derive from the germline V gene (reference sequence). V loses 7 bases of germline sequence and J loses 3 bases, and the interval between the two ends is 4 bases. From the cysteine up to the phenylalanine, the CDR3 has a length of 10 residues. Just CDR3 DNA is preserved here, 30 bases in frame from base 1.

This record comes from a study of T cell responses to AZD1222 COVID-19 vaccine (dated by TCRdb to about 2021). With respect to the entire study: TCR sequencing was performed for more than 230 trial participants, of whom about 200 were given two doses of AZD1222 and around 26 were given two doses of MenACWY control vaccine. Trial participants were enrolled by age into 18-55, 56-69 and 70-plus year subgroups, with around 150, 28 and 57 TCR-sequenced participants respectively. The full study reports these points: Participants were mostly white British and included more females than males, and it was suggested by the authors that clonal diversity may have been underestimated. Nearly half of unique spike-specific TCRs reportedly recognized epitopes outside regions mutated in the B.1.351 and B.1.1.7 variants. Because no day 14 peak-response samples were available, the repertoires could be characterized only after the peak T cell response. After two AZD1222 doses, spike-specific TCR breadth and depth were significantly higher than at day 0 and than in MenACWY recipients. In the small 56-69-year group, the increase in depth fell short of significance, most likely because of low power. Vaccine-associated CD4 TCRs spanned the whole spike protein, with dominant responses in regions 160-218 and 743-854. Conclusions about previously exposed vaccinees were limited because only a handful of AZD1222 recipients were SARS-CoV-2 seropositive at baseline.

The CDR3 regions of human TCRbeta chains were analyzed by immunosequencing. As for the authors' bioinformatics: Repertoire TCRs were checked for matches against a reference library of SARS-CoV-2-specific TCRs that had been generated using the MIRA antigen-specificity platform. Breadth was defined as the fraction of unique TCRs that were SARS-CoV-2-associated. Depth was defined as the fraction of total T cells that were SARS-CoV-2-associated. Using the MIRA data, each spike-specific TCR was assigned both to the spike region to which the TCR was reactive and to a CD4 or CD8 class. Log10-transformed breadth and depth values were compared by one-way ANOVA with Sidak's multiple comparisons tests. In TCRdb, the immuneACCESS table is reduced to in-frame sequences with V and J assigned. These tables do not hold every clone; where another copy was compared, an unresolved V gene accounts for under half, and the others remain unexplained. V, J and clone size reflect that table, while D and trimming were determined from the DNA. The sample includes some 110,000 clones, with just over 85% observed a single time. The ten largest clonotypes hold roughly 15% of the sample.

Recombination joined TRBV5-5 with TRBJ2-5, with the D gene not clear enough to name. The receptor's source is an adult who received the AZD1222 COVID-19 vaccine. This sample comprised peripheral blood, obtained 28 days after the second AZD1222 dose. The CDR3 has the sequence CASGEETQYF. The bases read TGTGCCAGCGGGGAAGAGACCCAGTACTTC.